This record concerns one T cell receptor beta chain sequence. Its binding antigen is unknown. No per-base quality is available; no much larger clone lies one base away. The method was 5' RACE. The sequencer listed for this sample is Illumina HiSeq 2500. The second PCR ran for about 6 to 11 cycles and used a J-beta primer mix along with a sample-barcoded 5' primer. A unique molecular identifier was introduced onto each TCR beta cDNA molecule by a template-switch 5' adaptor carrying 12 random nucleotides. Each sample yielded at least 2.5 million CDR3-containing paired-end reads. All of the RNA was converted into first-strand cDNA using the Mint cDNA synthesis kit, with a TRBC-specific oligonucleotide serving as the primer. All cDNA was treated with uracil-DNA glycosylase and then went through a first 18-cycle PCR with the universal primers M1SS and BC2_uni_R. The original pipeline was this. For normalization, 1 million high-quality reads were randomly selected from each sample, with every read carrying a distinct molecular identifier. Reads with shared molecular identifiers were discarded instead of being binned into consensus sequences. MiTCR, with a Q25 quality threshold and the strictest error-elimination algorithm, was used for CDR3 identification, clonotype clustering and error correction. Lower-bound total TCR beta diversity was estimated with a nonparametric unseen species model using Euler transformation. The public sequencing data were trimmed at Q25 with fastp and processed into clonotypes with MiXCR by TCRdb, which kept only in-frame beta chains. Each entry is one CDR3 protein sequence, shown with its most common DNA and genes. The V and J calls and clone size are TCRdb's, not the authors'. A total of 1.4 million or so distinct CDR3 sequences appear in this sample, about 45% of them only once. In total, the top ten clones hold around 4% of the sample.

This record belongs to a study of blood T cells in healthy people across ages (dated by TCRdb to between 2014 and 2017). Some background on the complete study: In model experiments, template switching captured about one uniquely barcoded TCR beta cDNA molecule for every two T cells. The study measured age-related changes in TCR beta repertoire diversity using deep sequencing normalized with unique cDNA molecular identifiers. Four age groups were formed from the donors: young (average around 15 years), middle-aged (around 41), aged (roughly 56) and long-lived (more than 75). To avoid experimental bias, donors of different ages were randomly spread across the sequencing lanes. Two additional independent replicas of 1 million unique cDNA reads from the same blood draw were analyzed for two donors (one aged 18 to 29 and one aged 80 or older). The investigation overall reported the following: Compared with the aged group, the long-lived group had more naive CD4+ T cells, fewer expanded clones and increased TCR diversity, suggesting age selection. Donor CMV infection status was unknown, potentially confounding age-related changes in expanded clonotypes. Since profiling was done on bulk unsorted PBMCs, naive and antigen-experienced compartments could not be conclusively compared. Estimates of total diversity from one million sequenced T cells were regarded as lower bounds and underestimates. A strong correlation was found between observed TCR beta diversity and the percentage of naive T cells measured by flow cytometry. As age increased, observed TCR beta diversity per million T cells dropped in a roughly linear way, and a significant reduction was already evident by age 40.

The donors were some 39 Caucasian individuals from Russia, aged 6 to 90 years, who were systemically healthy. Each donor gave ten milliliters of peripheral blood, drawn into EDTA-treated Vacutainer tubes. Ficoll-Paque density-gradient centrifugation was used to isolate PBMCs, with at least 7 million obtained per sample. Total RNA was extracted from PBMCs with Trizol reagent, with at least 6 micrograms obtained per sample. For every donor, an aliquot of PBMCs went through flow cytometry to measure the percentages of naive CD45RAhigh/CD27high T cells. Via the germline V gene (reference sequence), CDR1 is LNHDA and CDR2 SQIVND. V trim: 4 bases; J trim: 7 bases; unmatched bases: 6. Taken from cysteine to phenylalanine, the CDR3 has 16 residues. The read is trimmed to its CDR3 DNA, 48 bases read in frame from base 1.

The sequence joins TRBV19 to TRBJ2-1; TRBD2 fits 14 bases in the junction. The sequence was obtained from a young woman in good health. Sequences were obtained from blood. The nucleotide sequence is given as TGTGCCAGTAGTACTCTGACTAGCGGGAGGGGGAATGAGCAGTTCTTC. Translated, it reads CASSTLTSGRGNEQFF. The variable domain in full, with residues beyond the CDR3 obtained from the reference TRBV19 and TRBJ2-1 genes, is DGGITQSPKYLFRKEGQNVTLSCEQNLNHDAMYWYRQDPGQGLRLIYYSQIVNDFQKGDIAEGYSVSREKKESFPLTVTSAQKNPTAFYLCASSTLTSGRGNEQFFGPGTRLTVL.